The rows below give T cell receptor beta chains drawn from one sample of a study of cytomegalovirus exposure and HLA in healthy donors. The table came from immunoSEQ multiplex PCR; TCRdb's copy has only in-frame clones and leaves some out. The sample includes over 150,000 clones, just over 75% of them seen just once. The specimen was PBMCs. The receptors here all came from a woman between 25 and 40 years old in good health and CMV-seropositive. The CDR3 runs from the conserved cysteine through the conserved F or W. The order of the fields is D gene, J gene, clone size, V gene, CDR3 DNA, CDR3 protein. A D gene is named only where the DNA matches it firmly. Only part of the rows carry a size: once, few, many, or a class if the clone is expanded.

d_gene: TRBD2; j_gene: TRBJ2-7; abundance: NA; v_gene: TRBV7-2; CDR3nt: TGTGCCAGCAGTGTGTGGGGGACTAGCGGTACCTACGAGCAGTACTTC; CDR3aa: CASSVWGTSGTYEQYF
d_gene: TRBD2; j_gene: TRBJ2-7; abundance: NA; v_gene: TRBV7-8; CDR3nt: TGTGCCAGCAGCTTTGGACGGGAGGGCCGGGAGCAGTACTTC; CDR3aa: CASSFGREGREQYF
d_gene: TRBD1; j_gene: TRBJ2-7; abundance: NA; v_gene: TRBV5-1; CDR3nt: TGCGCCAGCAGCTTGGGCCGGGACAGGGGGCGCGGCGAGCAGTACTTC; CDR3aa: CASSLGRDRGRGEQYF
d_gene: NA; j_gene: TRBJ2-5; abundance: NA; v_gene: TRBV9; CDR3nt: TGTGCCAGCAGCTCCCTTAGCGGTCACTCAATACAAGAGACCCAGTACTTC; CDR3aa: CASSSLSGHSIQETQYF
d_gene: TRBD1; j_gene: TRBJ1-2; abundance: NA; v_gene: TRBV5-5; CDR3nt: TGTGCCAGCAGCCCAGAGGACAGGGTCTATGGCTACACCTTC; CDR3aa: CASSPEDRVYGYTF
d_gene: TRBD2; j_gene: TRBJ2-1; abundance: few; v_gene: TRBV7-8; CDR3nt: TGTGCCAGCAGCGTTAGCTACGGAGCGGGAGTACGGAATGAGCAGTTCTTC; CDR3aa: CASSVSYGAGVRNEQFF
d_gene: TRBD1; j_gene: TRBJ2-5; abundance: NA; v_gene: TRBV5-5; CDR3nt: TGTGCCAGCAGTTTGGTCCTCACAGGGGGCTTCCAAGAGACCCAGTACTTC; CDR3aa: CASSLVLTGGFQETQYF
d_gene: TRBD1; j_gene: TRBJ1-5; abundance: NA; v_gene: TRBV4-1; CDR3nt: TGCGCCAGCAGCCAAGTGGGGGGACAGGCCCTAAGCAATCAGCCCCAGCATTTT; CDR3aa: CASSQVGGQALSNQPQHF
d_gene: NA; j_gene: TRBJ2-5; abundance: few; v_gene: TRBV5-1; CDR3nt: TGCGCCAGCAGCTTGGTGGCAGGGAAACAAGAGACCCAGTACTTC; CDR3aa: CASSLVAGKQETQYF
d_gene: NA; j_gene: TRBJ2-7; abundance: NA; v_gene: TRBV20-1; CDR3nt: TGCAGTGTCCCTAGTCTCTACGAGCAGTACTTC; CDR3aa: CSVPSLYEQYF
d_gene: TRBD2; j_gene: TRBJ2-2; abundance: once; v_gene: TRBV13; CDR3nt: TGTGCCAGCAGAATCGGGGCCCTAGCGGGAGATCTCTTGAACACCGGGGAGCTGTTTTTT; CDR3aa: CASRIGALAGDLLNTGELFF
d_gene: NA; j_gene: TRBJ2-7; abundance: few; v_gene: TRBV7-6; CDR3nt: TGTGCCAGCAGCCCACTTGGCAGGCCGGGGGAGCAGTACTTC; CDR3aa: CASSPLGRPGEQYF
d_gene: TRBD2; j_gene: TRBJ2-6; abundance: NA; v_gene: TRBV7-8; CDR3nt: TGTGCCAGCAGCTTAAGGTTAGGCCTAGCGGGAGTAGCAGGGGCCAACGTCCTGACTTTC; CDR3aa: CASSLRLGLAGVAGANVLTF
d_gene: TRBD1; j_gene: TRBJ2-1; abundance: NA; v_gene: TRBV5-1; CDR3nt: TGCGCCAGCAGCTTCCTTCAAGGGGGCGAGCAGTTCTTC; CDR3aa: CASSFLQGGEQFF
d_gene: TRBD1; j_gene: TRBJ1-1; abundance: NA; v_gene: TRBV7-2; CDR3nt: TGTGCCAGCAGCTCTCAGGGGGACACTGAAGCTTTCTTT; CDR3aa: CASSSQGDTEAFF
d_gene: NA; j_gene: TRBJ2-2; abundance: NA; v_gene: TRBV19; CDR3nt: TGTGCCAGTAGTAGTAGTATTGCGAACACCGGGGAGCTGTTTTTT; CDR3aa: CASSSSIANTGELFF
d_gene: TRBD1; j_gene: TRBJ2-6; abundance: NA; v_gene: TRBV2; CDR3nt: TGTGCCAGCAGAGAACAGGGGGTTGCCAACGTCCTGACTTTC; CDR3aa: CASREQGVANVLTF
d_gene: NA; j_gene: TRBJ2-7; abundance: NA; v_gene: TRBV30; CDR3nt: TGTGCCTGGAGTGTATCCCAGGGAGGGCAGTACTTC; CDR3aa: CAWSVSQGGQYF
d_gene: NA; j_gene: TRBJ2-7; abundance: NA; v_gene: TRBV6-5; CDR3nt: TGTGCCAGCAGTTACTCGAGTACGCTTACCTACGAGCAGTACTTC; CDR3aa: CASSYSSTLTYEQYF
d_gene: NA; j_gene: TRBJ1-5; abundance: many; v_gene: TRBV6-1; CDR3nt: TGTGCCAGCAGTGAAGCGCTTCAACAGGGCAATCAGCCCCAGCATTTT; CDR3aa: CASSEALQQGNQPQHF
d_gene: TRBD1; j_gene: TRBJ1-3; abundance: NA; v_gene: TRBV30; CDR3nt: TGTGCCTGGAGTAGCCCCAGGGGGCTAGGAAACACCATATATTTT; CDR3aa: CAWSSPRGLGNTIYF
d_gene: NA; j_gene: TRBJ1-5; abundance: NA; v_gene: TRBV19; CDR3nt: TGTGCCAGTAGTATAGATTCGGACATGCACAATCAGCCCCAGCATTTT; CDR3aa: CASSIDSDMHNQPQHF
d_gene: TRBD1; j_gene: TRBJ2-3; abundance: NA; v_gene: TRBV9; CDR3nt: TGTGCCAGCAGCGCCCAATCCGGACAGGGTGCAGATACGCAGTATTTT; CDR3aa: CASSAQSGQGADTQYF
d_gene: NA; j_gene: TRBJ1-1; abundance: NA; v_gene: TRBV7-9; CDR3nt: TGTGCCAGCAGCTTAGGACAGGTGGTAGCTTTCTTT; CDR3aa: CASSLGQVVAFF
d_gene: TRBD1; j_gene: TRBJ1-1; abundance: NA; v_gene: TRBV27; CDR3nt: TGTGCCAGCAGTTTTATAGGGACAGGCGGGAACACTGAAGCTTTCTTT; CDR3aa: CASSFIGTGGNTEAFF
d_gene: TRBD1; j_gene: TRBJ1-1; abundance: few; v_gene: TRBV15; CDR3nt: TGTGCCACCAGCAGAGAAAGGGGGCCGTACACTGAAGCTTTCTTT; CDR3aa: CATSRERGPYTEAFF
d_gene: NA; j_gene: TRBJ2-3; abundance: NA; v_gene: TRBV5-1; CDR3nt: TGCGCCAGCAGCTTGGAAATCCAAATCACAGATACGCAGTATTTT; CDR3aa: CASSLEIQITDTQYF
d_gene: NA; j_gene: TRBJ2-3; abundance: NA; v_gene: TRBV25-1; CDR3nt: TGTGCCAGCAGCGCCGAAGGAGCCAGAACAGATACGCAGTATTTT; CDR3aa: CASSAEGARTDTQYF
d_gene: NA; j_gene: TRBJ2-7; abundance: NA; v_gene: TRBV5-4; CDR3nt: TGTGCCAGCAGCCGAAACGGTCCAAACGAGCAGTACTTC; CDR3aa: CASSRNGPNEQYF
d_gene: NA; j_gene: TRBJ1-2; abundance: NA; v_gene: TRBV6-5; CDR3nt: TGTGCCAGCACCACCAGTCCGGGCTATGGCTACACCTTC; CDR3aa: CASTTSPGYGYTF
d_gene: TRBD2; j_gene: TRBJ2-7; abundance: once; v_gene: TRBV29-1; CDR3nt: TGCAGCGTTGTTAGCATGCGGGAGGGCGGCAACGAGCAGTACTTC; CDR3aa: CSVVSMREGGNEQYF
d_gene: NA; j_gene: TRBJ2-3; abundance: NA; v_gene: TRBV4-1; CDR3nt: TGCGCCAGCAGCCCGGAGGGTTATACGCAGTATTTT; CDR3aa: CASSPEGYTQYF
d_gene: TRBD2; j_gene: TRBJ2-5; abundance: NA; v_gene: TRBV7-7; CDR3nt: TGTGCCAGCAGCTCCTTGTCGGGAGGGCTCAAAGAGACCCAGTACTTC; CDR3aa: CASSSLSGGLKETQYF
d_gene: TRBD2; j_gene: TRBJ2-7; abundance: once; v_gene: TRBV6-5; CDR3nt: TGTGCCAGCAGCTCCGGGACTAGCCGCTACGAGCAGTACTTC; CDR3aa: CASSSGTSRYEQYF
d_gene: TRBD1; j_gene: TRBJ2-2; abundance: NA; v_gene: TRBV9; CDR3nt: TGTGCCAGCAGCCCAAGACAGGGGACCACCGGGGAGCTGTTTTTT; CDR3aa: CASSPRQGTTGELFF
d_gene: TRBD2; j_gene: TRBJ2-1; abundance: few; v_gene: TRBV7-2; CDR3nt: TGTGCCAGCAGCTTAGGGCCCGGGGTTAGCGGGAGGGATGAGCAGTTCTTC; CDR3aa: CASSLGPGVSGRDEQFF
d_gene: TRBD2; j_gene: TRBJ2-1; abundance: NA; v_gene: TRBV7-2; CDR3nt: TGTGCCAGCAGCTCTATCGGGACTAGCGGGAGAAATGAGCAGTTCTTC; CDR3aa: CASSSIGTSGRNEQFF
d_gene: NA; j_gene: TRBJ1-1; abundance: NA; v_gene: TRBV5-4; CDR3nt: TGTGCCAGCAGCCTCCCCCGGGGTCCGAACACTGAAGCTTTCTTT; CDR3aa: CASSLPRGPNTEAFF
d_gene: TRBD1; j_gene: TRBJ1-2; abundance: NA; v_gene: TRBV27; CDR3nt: TGTGCCAGCAGTCGGGACAGGGTAGTATATGGCTACACCTTC; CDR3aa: CASSRDRVVYGYTF
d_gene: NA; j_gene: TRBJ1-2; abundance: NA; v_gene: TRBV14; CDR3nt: TGTGCCAGCAGCCAAGAGGACAACGTCCCTAACTATGGCTACACCTTC; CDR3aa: CASSQEDNVPNYGYTF
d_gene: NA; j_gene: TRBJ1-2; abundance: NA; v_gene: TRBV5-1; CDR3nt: TGCGCCAGCAGCTTGGGGCCCCGCTATGGCTACACCTTC; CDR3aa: CASSLGPRYGYTF
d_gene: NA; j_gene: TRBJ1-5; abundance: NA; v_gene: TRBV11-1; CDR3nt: TGTGCCAGCAGCTTGGGAGGGATGCAGAATCAGCCCCAGCATTTT; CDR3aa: CASSLGGMQNQPQHF
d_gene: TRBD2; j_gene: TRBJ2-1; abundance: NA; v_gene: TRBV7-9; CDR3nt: TGTGCCAGCAGCCCAGAGACTAGCGGGAACTACAATGAGCAGTTCTTC; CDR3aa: CASSPETSGNYNEQFF
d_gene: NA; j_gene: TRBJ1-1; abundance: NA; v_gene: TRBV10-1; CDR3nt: TGCGCCAGCAGCCCCGGGTCGAAGAACACTGAAGCTTTCTTT; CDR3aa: CASSPGSKNTEAFF
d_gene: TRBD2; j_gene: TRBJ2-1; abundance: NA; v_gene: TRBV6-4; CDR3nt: TGTGCCAGCAGTGACAGGGGCGGGAGGGCCTTGGATGAGCAGTTCTTC; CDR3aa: CASSDRGGRALDEQFF
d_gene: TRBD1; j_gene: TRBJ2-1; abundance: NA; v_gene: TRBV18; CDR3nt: TGTGCCAGCTCACCCGGGACAGGGACCTACAATGAGCAGTTCTTC; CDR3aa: CASSPGTGTYNEQFF
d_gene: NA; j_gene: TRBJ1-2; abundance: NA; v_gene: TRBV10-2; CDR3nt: TGCGCCAGCAGTCTATTACGCGCAGGGGATGTAGCGGGCTACACCTTC; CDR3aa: CASSLLRAGDVAGYTF
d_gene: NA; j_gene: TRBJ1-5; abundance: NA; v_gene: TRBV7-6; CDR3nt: TGTGCCAGCAGCTTAGTAGCCGACGCCGACCACAATCAGCCCCAGCATTTT; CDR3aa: CASSLVADADHNQPQHF
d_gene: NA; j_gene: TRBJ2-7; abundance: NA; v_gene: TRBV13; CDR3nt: TGTGCCAGCAGCTTAGGGACTAGTACCTACGAGCAGTACTTC; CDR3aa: CASSLGTSTYEQYF
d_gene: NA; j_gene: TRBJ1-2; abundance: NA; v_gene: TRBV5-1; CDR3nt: TGCGCCAGCAGCCCGGTTTCGTCCCCGTATGGCTACACCTTC; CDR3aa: CASSPVSSPYGYTF
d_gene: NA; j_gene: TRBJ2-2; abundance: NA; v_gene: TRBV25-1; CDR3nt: TGTGCCAGCAGTGCGATGACTCTCAACACCGGGGAGCTGTTTTTT; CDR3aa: CASSAMTLNTGELFF
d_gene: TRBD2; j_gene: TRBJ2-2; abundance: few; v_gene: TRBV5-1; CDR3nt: TGCGCCAGCAGCGAAAGACTAGCGGGAGGAGTGGGCGGGGAGCTGTTTTTT; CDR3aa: CASSERLAGGVGGELFF
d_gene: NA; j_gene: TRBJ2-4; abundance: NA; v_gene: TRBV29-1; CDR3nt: TGCAGCGGGGCAGGGGTAGACATTCAGTACTTC; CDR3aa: CSGAGVDIQYF
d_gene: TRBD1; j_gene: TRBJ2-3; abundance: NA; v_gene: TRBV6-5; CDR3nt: TGTGCCAGCAGTTACGGGCAGGGGGCAGGGGATACGCAGTATTTT; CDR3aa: CASSYGQGAGDTQYF
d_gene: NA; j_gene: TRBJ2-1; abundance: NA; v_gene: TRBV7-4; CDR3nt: TGTGCCAGCAGCACCCGACTAGAGAACGCCTACAATGAGCAGTTCTTC; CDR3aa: CASSTRLENAYNEQFF
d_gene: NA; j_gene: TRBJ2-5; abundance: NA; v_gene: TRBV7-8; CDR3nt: TGTGCCAGCAGCTTACTGGGCTTTCAAGAGACCCAGTACTTC; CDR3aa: CASSLLGFQETQYF
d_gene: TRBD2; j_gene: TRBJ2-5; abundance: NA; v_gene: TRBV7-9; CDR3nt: TGTGCCAGCAGCTTTAATTTAGCGGGAGGTGAGACCCAGTACTTC; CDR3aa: CASSFNLAGGETQYF
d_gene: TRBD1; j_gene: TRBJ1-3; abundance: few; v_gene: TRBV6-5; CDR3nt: TGTGCCAGCAGCCTGACAGGGCTCGGAAACACCATATATTTT; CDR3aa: CASSLTGLGNTIYF
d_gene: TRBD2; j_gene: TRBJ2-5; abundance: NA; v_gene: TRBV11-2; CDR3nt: TGTGCCAGCAGCTTACCCTCGGGACTAGCGGGGGAAGAGACCCAGTACTTC; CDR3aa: CASSLPSGLAGEETQYF